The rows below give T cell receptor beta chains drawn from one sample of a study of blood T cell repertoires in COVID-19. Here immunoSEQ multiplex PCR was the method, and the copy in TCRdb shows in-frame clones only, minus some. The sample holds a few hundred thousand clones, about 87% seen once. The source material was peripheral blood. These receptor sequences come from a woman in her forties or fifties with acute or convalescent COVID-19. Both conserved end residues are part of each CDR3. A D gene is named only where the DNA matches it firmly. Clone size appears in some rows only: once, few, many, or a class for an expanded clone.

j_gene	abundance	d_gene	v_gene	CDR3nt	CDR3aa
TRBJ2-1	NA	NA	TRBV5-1	TGCGCCAGCAGCTTGGACAGCTCCTACAATGAGCAGTTCTTC	CASSLDSSYNEQFF
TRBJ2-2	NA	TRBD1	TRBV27	TGTGCCAGCAGTTTAATCAGCGGGACAGGGGGCGCGAGGACCGGGGAGCTGTTTTTT	CASSLISGTGGARTGELFF
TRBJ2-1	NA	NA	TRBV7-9	TGTGCCAGCAGCTCCCCAGCGTGGCAGTTCTTC	CASSSPAWQFF
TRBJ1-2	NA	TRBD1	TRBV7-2	TGTGCCAGCAGCTTCTCGGACAGGTCTTATGGCTACACCTTC	CASSFSDRSYGYTF
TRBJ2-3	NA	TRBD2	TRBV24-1	TGTGCCACCAGTGCTGGTAGCGGGATCCCAGATACGCAGTATTTT	CATSAGSGIPDTQYF
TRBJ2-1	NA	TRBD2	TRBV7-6	TGTGCCAGCAGCTTAGATCTAGCGGCCTACAATGAGCAGTTCTTC	CASSLDLAAYNEQFF
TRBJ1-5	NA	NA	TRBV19	TGTGCCAGTAGGTCGGGGAATTACAATCAGCCCCAGCATTTT	CASRSGNYNQPQHF
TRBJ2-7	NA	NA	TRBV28	TGTGCCAGCACCGGAACAGGGTCTCCCTGGACCTACGAGCAGTACTTC	CASTGTGSPWTYEQYF
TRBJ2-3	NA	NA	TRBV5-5	TGTGCCAGCAGCTATTCAGGCAGCACAGATACGCAGTATTTT	CASSYSGSTDTQYF
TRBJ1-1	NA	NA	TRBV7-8	TGTGCCAGCAGCCACTCAGGCACTGAAGCTTTCTTT	CASSHSGTEAFF
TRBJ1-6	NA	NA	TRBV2	TGTGCCAGCAACTACTATAATTCACCCCTCCACTTT	CASNYYNSPLHF
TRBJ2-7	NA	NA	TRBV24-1	TGTGCCACCAGTGATTCTGCCGGGACATACTACGAGCAGTACTTC	CATSDSAGTYYEQYF
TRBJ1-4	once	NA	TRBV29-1	TGCAGCGTTGTGGGGCTCTCAACTAATGAAAAACTGTTTTTT	CSVVGLSTNEKLFF
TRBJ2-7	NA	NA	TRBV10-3	TGTGCCATCAGTGAGTCGACGGGGGAGATAACCTACGAGCAGTACTTC	CAISESTGEITYEQYF
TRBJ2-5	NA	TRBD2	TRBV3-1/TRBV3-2	TGTGCCAGCAGCCGAGCGCAGCGGGAGGGCCTTATCCAGTACTTC	CASSRAQREGLIQYF
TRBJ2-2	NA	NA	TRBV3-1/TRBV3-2	TGTGCCAGCAGCCGCGGGGAGGCTTACACCGGGGAGCTGTTTTTT	CASSRGEAYTGELFF
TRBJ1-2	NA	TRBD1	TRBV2	TGTGCCAGCAGTGAAACTGGGACAGGGGTTGGCTACACCTTC	CASSETGTGVGYTF
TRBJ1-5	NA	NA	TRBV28	TGTGCCAGCAGTTCTTATAGCAATCAGCCCCAGCATTTT	CASSSYSNQPQHF
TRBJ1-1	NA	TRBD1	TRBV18	TGTGCCAGCTCGCGGGACAGAACTTACACTGAAGCTTTCTTT	CASSRDRTYTEAFF
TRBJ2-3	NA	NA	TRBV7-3	TGTGCCAGCAGCTTAAATGTGGTCGGGGATACGCAGTATTTT	CASSLNVVGDTQYF
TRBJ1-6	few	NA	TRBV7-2	TGTGCCAGCAGCCCGATGAGCAGGAGGGGAAGTAATTCACCCCTCCACTTT	CASSPMSRRGSNSPLHF
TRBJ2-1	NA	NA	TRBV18	TGTGCCAGCTCACCATTTGAACGGGCCTACAATGAGCAGTTCTTC	CASSPFERAYNEQFF
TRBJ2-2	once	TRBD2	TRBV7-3	TGTGCCAGCAGCTCCGAGGGACTAGCGGGAGGGCTAGGCACCGGGGAGCTGTTTTTT	CASSSEGLAGGLGTGELFF
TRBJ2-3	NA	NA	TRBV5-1	TGCGCCAGCAGCTTGGCCTTGGGACACCTAGGCACAGATACGCAGTATTTT	CASSLALGHLGTDTQYF
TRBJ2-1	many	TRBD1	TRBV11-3	TGTGCCAGCAGCTTAGGGCGGTGGGACAGGGAAAACAATGAGCAGTTCTTC	CASSLGRWDRENNEQFF
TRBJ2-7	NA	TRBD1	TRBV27	TGTGCCAGCAGACGTACAGGGGGCAACGGCGAGCAGTACTTC	CASRRTGGNGEQYF
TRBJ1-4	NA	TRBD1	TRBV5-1	TGCGCCAGCAGCTGGACAGGGGGAAATGAAAAACTGTTTTTT	CASSWTGGNEKLFF
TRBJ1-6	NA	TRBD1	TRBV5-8	TGTGCCAGCAGCCCCGACAGGGGGCAGGCTCCCCTCCACTTT	CASSPDRGQAPLHF
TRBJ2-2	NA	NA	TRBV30	TGTGCCAGGGACTCCCGCACCGGGGAGCTGTTTTTT	CARDSRTGELFF
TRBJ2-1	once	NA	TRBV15	TGTGCCACCAGCATAACGGGGGAAGAGCAGTTCTTC	CATSITGEEQFF
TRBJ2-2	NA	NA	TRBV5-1	TGCGCCAGCAGCCGCAGCGGCAATACGAACACCGGGGAGCTGTTTTTT	CASSRSGNTNTGELFF
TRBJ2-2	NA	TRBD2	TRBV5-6	TGTGCCAGCAGCTTTTTAGCGGGGGACACCGGGGAGCTGTTTTTT	CASSFLAGDTGELFF
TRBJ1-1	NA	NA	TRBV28	TGTGCCAGCAGTTCCATGCAAGAGGGGAACACTGAAGCTTTCTTT	CASSSMQEGNTEAFF
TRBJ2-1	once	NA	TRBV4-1	TGCGCCAGCAGCGAACCCGGACTCGACAATGAGCAGTTCTTC	CASSEPGLDNEQFF
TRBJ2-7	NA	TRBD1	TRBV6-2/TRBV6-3	TGTGCCAGCAGTTACTCCCGGGACAGGGTATCGATCACCTACGAGCAGTACTTC	CASSYSRDRVSITYEQYF
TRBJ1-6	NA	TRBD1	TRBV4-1	TGCGCCAGCAGCCACGGATTAATAAGACAGGGGATAAATTCACCCCTCCACTTT	CASSHGLIRQGINSPLHF
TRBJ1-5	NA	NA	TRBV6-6	TGTGCCAGCAGCCCGAAACAGGGTTTGAATCAGCCCCAGCATTTT	CASSPKQGLNQPQHF
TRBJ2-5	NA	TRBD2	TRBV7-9	TGTGCCAGCAGCAACGTTTTAGCGGGAGGGAGGGAGACCCAGTACTTC	CASSNVLAGGRETQYF
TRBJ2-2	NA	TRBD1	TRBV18	TGTGCCAGCTCACCCGGGACAGTCAACACCGGGGAGCTGTTTTTT	CASSPGTVNTGELFF
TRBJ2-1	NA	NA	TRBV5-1	TGCGCCAGCAGCTTACAGACTAGTGAGTACAATGAGCAGTTCTTC	CASSLQTSEYNEQFF
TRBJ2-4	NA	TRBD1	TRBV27	TGTGCCAGCAGTTCGGACAGGGTGAGAAACATTCAGTACTTC	CASSSDRVRNIQYF
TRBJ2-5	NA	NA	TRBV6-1	TGTGCCAGCAGTGAATCGCGAAGACAAGAGACCCAGTACTTC	CASSESRRQETQYF
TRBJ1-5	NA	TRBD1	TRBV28	TGTGCCAGCAGGACCGGGACAGGGTGGAATCAGCCCCAGCATTTT	CASRTGTGWNQPQHF
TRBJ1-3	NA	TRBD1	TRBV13	TGTGCCAGCAGCTTTCTCGGGACAGGGGTCAACACCATATATTTT	CASSFLGTGVNTIYF
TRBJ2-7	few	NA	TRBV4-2	TGTGCCAGCAGCCAAGCAGGATCGCAGTACTTC	CASSQAGSQYF
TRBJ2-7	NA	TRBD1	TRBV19	TGTGCCAGAATCAACAGGGGCCGGGACACTTACGAGCAGTACTTC	CARINRGRDTYEQYF
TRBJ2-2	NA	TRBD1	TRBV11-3	TGTGCCAGCAGCTTAACAGGGGGTCAAACCGGGGAGCTGTTTTTT	CASSLTGGQTGELFF
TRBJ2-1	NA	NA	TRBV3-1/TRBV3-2	TGTGCCAGCAGCCAAGAGAGTTGGCGGGGCTACAATGAGCAGTTCTTC	CASSQESWRGYNEQFF
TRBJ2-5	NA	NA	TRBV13	TGTGCCAGCAGCTTAACGGCAGGGTCCCTCGAGACCCAGTACTTC	CASSLTAGSLETQYF
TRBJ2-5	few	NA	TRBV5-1	TGCGCCAGCAGCTTGCAGGGGAGAGTAGGAGAGACCCAGTACTTC	CASSLQGRVGETQYF
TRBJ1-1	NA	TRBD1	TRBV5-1	TGCGCCAGCAGCCCAGGGGGTAGTAACACTGAAGCTTTCTTT	CASSPGGSNTEAFF
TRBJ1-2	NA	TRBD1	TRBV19	TGTGCCAGTAGTACCAACGGACAGGCTTGGGGCTACACCTTC	CASSTNGQAWGYTF
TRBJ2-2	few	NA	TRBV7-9	TGTGCCAGCTCAAGAGGGCCCGGGGAGCTGTTTTTT	CASSRGPGELFF
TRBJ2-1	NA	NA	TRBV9	TGTGCCAGCAGCCAAGACAGATACAATGAGCAGTTCTTC	CASSQDRYNEQFF
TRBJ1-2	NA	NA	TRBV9	TGTGCCAGCAGCCCCCGGGACACCGTTAGGTATGGCTACACCTTC	CASSPRDTVRYGYTF